This section outlines one TCR beta chain sequence together with its context. This entry comes from a study of blood T cell repertoires in COVID-19. Study overall: PBMCs, B-cell-depleted T cells, or T cells were the source of the cDNA or gDNA that made up the material.

Sequenced by immunoSEQ multiplex PCR; TCRdb stores in-frame clones only, minus some. This table has roughly 400,000 clones, around 90% appearing once. This CDR3 is built from 14 residues. Germline lookup yields CDR1 SEHNR and CDR2 FQNEAQ (reference sequence). With 2 bases removed from V and 4 bases from J, the gap between germline ends came to 11 bases. Self-reported history from a screening survey and questionnaire set each donor's cohort. Sequencing used PBMCs or T cells enriched from blood (not recorded which). The chain employs TRBV7-9 and TRBJ1-2; D remains ambiguous. This TCR came from a woman aged 35 to 49 with acute COVID-19. The CDR3 here is CASSLRETVYGYTF. As DNA, the CDR3 is TGTGCCAGCAGCTTACGCGAAACAGTCTATGGCTACACCTTC.